This record covers a single TCR beta chain. The antigen is not known. The record originates from a study of regulatory T cells in long-lasting Graves disease. Arm-PCR with iRepertoire HTBI primers amplified the CDR3 regions for these TCR beta libraries. TCRdb re-analysed the multiplex PCR reads in MiXCR, keeping a single row per CDR3 protein. The table includes around 480,000 distinct CDR3 sequences, around 15% detected once. This CDR3 has 14 amino acids. V was pared by 4 bases and J by 6 bases, with 14 bases between. The V gene's germline CDR1 is SGDLS and CDR2 YYNGEE. Study outcomes and limitations: Persistent patients had more shared public clonotypes (roughly 2,700) than new patients (roughly 940).

Described time point: newly diagnosed GD, antithyroid drugs for less than 3 months. Isolated PBMC RNA provided the starting material for the TCR library. This same sample was also part of a study on T cells in Graves' hyperthyroidism and ophthalmopathy. Turning to that study: A first-round RT-PCR of the TCR CDR3 used the HTBI primer set.

This sequence was found in a man aged 35 to 55 with Graves disease. Material: peripheral blood mononuclear cells (PBMCs), obtained at new diagnosis, from a patient treated with antithyroid drugs. The V gene is TRBV9, the J gene TRBJ2-1; D is ambiguous. CDR3 protein: CASSRVGLPNEQFF. CDR3 sequence (DNA): TGTGCCAGCAGCCGGGTCGGTCTTCCCAATGAGCAGTTCTTC.